This T cell receptor beta chain stems from a study of blood T cell repertoires in COVID-19. The length of the CDR3 is 13 residues. Germline values: CDR1 PRHDT, CDR2 FYEKMQ (reference sequence). V was pared by 2 bases and J by 0 bases, with 4 bases between. Here immunoSEQ multiplex PCR was the method, and the copy in TCRdb shows in-frame clones only, minus some. The sample yields 55,000 to 75,000 clones, about 81% seen once. Only a few counts were recorded for this clone. The sequenced sample consisted of peripheral blood. The J gene is TRBJ1-1, the V gene TRBV13; D is uncertain. The receptor's source is an older man with acute or convalescent COVID-19. The CDR3 loop is CASSLSMNTEAFF. The CDR3 DNA reads as TGTGCCAGCAGCTTATCAATGAACACTGAAGCTTTCTTT.